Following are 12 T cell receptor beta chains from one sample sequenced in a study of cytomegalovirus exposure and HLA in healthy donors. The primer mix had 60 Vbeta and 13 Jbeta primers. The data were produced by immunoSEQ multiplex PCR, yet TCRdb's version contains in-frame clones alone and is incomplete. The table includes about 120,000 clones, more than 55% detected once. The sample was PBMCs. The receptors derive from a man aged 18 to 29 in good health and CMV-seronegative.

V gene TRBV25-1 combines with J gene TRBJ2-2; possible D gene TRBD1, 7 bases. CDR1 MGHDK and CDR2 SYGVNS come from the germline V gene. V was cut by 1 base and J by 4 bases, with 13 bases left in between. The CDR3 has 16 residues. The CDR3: CASSEWDSGGTGELFF. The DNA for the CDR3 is TGTGCCAGCAGTGAATGGGACTCAGGGGGCACCGGGGAGCTGTTTTTT.

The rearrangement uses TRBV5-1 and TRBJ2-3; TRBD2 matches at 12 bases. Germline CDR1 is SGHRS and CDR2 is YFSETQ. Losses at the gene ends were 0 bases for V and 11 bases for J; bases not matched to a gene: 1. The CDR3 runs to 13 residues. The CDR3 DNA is TGCGCCAGCAGCTTGGGGACTAGCGGGGTGCAGTATTTT. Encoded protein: CASSLGTSGVQYF.

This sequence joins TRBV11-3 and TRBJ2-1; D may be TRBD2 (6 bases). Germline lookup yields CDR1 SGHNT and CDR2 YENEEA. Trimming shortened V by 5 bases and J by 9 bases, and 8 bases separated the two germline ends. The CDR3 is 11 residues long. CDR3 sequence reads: CASSIGGEQFF. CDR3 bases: TGTGCCAGCAGCATCGGGGGTGAGCAGTTCTTC. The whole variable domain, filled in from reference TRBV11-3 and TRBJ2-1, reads EAGVVQSPRYKIIEKKQPVAFWCNPISGHNTLYWYLQNLGQGPELLIRYENEEAVDDSQLPKDRFSAERLKGVDSTLKIQPAELGDSAVYLCASSIGGEQFFGPGTRLTVL.

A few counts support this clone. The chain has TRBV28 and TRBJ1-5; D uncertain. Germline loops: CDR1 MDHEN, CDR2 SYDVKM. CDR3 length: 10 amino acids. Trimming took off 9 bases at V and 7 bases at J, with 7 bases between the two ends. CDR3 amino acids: CASGEQPQHF. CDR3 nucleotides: TGTGCCAGTGGAGAGCAGCCCCAGCATTTT.

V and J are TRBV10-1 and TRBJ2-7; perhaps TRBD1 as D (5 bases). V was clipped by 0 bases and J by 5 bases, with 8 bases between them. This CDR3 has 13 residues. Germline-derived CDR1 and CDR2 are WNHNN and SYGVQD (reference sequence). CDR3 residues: CASSESGRDEQYF. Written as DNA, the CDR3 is TGCGCCAGCAGTGAGTCAGGCAGGGACGAGCAGTACTTC.

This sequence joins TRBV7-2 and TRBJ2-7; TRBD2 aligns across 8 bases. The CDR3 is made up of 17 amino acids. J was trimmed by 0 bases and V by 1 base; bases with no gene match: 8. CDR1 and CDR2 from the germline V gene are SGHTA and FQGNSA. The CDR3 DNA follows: TGTGCCAGCAGCTTAGTTAGCGGGACGCACCCCTCCTACGAGCAGTACTTC. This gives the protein CASSLVSGTHPSYEQYF.

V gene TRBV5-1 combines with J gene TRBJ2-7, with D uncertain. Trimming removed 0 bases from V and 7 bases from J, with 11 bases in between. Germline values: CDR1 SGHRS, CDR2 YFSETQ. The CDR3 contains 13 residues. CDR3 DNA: TGCGCCAGCAGCTTGGCCCCTCTAAAAGAGCAGTACTTC. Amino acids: CASSLAPLKEQYF.

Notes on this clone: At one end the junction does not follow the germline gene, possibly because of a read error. The CDR3 sequence: CACSYSFLAGPREQYF. DNA of the CDR3: TGTGCCTGCAGTTACTCGTTTCTAGCGGGGCCCCGCGAGCAGTACTTC. The chain couples TRBV6-5 to TRBJ2-7; 9 positions agree with TRBD2. CDR1 is MNHEY and CDR2 is SVGAGI in the germline V gene. This CDR3 is 16 amino acids long.

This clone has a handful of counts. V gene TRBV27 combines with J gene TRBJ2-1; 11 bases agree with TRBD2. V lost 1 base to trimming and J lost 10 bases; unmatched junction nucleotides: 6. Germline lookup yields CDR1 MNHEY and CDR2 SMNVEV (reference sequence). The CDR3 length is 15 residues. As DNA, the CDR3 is TGTGCCAGCAGTTTATTAGCGGGAGGGGCTCGAGAGCAGTTCTTC. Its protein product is CASSLLAGGAREQFF.

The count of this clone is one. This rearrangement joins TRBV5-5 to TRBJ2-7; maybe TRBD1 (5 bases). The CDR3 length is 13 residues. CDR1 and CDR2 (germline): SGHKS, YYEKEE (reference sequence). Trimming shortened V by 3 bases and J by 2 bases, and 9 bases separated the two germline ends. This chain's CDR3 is CASSSDKTYEQYF. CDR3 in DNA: TGTGCCAGCAGCTCGGACAAAACCTACGAGCAGTACTTC.

The CDR3 DNA is TGTGCCAGCAGACCCGCGTGGGGGCTTAATAATCAGCCCCAGCATTTT. Translating it yields CASRPAWGLNNQPQHF. The rearrangement joins TRBV28 to TRBJ1-5, with a possible D match to TRBD1 (6 bases). The CDR3 sequence is 16 residues long. Deletions cut 6 bases from V and 4 bases from J, with 19 bases between. Per the germline V gene, CDR1 is MDHEN and CDR2 is SYDVKM.

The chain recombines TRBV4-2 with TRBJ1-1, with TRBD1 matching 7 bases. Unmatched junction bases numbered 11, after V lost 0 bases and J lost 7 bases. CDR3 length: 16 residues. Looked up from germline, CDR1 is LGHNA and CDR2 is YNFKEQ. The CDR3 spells CASSQDRGRGEDEAFF. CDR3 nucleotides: TGTGCCAGCAGCCAAGATAGGGGCAGGGGGGAGGATGAAGCTTTCTTT.